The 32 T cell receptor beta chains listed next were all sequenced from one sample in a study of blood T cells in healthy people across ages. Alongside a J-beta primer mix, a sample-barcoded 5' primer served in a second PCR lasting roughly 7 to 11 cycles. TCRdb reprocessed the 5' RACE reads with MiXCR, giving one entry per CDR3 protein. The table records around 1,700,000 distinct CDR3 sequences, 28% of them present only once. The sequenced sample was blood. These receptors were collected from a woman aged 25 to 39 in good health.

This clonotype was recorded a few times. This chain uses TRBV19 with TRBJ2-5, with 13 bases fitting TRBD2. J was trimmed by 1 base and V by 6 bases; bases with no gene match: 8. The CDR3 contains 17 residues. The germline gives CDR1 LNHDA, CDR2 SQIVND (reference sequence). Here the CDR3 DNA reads TGTGCCAGTAGGATACGGACTAGCGGGGGCCTCCAAGAGACCCAGTACTTC. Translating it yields CASRIRTSGGLQETQYF.

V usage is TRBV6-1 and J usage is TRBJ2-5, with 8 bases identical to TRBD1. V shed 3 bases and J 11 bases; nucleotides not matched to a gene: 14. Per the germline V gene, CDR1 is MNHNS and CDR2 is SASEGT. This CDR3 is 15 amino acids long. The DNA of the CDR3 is TGTGCCAGCAGTGACCGCGGACAGGGCTCGGGGGAGCAGTACTTC. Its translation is CASSDRGQGSGEQYF.

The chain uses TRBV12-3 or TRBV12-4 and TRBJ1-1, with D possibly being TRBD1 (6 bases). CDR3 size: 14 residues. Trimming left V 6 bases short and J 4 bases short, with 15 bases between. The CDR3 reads CASSQRRGFTEAFF. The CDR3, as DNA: TGTGCCAGCAGCCAAAGGAGGGGGTTCACTGAAGCTTTCTTT.

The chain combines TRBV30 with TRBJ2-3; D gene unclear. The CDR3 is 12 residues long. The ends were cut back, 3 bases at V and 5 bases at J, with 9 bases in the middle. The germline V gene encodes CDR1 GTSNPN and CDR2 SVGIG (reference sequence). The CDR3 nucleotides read TGTGCCTGGAGCGTATACAGAGATACGCAGTATTTT. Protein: CAWSVYRDTQYF. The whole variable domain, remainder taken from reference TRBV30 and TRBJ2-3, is SQTIHQWPATLVQPVGSPLSLECTVEGTSNPNLYWYRQAAGRGLQLLFYSVGIGQISSEVPQNLSASRPQDRQFILSSKKLLLSDSGFYLCAWSVYRDTQYFGPGTRLTVL.

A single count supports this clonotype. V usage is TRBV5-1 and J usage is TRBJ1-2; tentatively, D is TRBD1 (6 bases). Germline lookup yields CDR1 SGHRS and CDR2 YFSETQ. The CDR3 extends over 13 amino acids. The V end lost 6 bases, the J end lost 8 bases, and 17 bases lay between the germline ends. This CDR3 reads CASNWGAGRGYTF. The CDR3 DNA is TGCGCCAGCAACTGGGGGGCAGGACGAGGCTACACCTTC. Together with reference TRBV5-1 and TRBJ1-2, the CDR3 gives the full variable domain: KAGVTQTPRYLIKTRGQQVTLSCSPISGHRSVSWYQQTPGQGLQFLFEYFSETQRNKGNFPGRFSGRQFSNSRSEMNVSTLELGDSALYLCASNWGAGRGYTFGSGTRLTVV.

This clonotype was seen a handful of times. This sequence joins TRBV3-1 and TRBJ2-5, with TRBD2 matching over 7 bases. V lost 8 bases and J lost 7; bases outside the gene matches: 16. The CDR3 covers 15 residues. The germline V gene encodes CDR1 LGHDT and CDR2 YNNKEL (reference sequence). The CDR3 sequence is CASGDWRGPGGTQYF. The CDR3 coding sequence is TGTGCCAGCGGGGACTGGAGGGGCCCGGGAGGGACCCAGTACTTC.

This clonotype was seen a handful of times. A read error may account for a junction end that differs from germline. The CDR3 nucleotides are TGCAGCGTTGAAAAACTAGCGGGGTCCACCTACGGGCAGTACTTC. Translated, it gives CSVEKLAGSTYGQYF. This sequence joins TRBV29-1 and TRBJ2-7, with 10 bases matching TRBD2. Per germline, CDR1 SQVTM and CDR2 ANQGSEA. The CDR3 has 15 amino acids.

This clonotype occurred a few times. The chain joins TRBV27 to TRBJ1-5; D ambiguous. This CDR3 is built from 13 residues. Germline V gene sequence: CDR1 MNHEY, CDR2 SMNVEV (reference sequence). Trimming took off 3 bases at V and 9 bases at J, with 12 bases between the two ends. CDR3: CASSFSGPGPQHF. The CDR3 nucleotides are TGTGCCAGCAGTTTTTCTGGGCCCGGGCCCCAGCATTTT.

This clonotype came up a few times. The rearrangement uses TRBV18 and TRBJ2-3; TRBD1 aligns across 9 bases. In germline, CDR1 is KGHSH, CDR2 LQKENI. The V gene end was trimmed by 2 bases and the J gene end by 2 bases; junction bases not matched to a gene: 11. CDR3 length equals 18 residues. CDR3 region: CASSPLRVGQGITDTQYF. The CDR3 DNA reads TGTGCCAGCTCACCATTGCGAGTCGGACAGGGGATCACAGATACGCAGTATTTT. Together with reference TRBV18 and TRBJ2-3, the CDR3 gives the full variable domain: NAGVMQNPRHLVRRRGQEARLRCSPMKGHSHVYWYRQLPEEGLKFMVYLQKENIIDESGMPKERFSAEFPKEGPSILRIQQVVRGDSAAYFCASSPLRVGQGITDTQYFGPGTRLTVL.

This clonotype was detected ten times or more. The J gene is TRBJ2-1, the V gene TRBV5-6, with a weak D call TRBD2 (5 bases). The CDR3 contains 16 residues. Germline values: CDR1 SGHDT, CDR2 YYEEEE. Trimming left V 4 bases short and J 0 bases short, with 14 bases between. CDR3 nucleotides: TGTGCCAGCAGCCTGGCAGCGGTAGGCTCCTACAATGAGCAGTTCTTC. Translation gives CASSLAAVGSYNEQFF.

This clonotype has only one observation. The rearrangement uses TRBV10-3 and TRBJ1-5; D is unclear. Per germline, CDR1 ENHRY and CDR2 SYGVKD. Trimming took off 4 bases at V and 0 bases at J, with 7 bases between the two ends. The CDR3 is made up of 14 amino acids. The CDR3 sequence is CAISVTDSNQPQHF. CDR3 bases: TGTGCCATCAGTGTGACGGATAGCAATCAGCCCCAGCATTTT.

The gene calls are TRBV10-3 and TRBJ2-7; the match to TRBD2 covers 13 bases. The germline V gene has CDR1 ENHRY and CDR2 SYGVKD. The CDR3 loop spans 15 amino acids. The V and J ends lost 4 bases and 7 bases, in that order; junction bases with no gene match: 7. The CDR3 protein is CAISGTSGRNGEQYF. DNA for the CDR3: TGTGCCATCAGTGGGACTAGCGGGAGAAACGGGGAGCAGTACTTC.

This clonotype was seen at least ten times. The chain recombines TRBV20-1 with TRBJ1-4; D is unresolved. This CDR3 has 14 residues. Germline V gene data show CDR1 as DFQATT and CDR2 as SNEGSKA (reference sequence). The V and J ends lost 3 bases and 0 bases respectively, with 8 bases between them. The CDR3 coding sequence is TGCAGTGCTAGGTCGAGAGCAACTAATGAAAAACTGTTTTTT. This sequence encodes CSARSRATNEKLFF.

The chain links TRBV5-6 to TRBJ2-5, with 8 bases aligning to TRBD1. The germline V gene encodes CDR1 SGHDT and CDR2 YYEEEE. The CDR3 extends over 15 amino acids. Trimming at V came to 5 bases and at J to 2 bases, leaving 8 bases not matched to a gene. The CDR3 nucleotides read TGTGCCAGCAGGGACCGGGACAGGTATCAAGAGACCCAGTACTTC. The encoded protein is CASRDRDRYQETQYF.

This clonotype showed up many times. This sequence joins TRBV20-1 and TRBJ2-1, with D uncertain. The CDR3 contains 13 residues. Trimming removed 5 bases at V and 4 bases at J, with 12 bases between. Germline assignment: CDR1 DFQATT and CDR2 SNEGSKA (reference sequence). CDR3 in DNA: TGCAGTGCTGGCCAGACTTCTTACAATGAGCAGTTCTTC. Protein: CSAGQTSYNEQFF.

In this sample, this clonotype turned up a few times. CDR3 in amino acids: CATSDYGGAADTQYF. The DNA for the CDR3 is TGTGCCACCAGTGATTATGGGGGGGCCGCAGATACGCAGTATTTT. This rearrangement joins TRBV24-1 to TRBJ2-3, with D tentatively TRBD2 (7 bases). Per germline, CDR1 KGHDR and CDR2 SFDVKD. The ends were cut back, 2 bases at V and 4 bases at J, with 12 bases in the middle. The CDR3 runs to 15 residues.

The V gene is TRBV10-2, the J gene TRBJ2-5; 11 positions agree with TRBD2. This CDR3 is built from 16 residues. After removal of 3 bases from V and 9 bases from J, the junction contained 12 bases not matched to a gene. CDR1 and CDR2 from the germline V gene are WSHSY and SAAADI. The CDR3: CASSDMVAGGPGPQYF. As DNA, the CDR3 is TGCGCCAGCAGTGATATGGTAGCGGGAGGGCCGGGGCCCCAGTACTTC.

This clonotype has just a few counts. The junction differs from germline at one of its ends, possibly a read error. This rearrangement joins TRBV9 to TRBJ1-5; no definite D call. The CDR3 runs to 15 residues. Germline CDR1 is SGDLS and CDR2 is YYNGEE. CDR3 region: CASSVGILSNQPKHF. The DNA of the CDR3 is TGTGCCAGCAGCGTAGGCATCCTTAGCAATCAGCCCAAGCATTTT.

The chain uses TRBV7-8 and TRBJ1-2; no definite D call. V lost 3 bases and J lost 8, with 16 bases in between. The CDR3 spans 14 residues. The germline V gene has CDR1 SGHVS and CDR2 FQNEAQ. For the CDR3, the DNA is TGTGCCAGCAGCTTGAAGGACCGATTTAAGGGCTACACCTTC. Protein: CASSLKDRFKGYTF.

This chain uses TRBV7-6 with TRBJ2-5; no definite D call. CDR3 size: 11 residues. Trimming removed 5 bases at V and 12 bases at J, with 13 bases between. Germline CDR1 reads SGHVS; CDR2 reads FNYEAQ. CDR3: CASSLTNEKYF. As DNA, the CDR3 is TGTGCCAGCAGCCTGACGAATGAGAAGTACTTC.

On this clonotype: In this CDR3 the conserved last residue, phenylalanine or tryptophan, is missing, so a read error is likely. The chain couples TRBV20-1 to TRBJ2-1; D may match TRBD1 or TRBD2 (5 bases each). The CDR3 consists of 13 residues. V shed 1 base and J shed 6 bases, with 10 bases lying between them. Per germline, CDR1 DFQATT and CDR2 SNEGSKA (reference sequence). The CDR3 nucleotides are TGCAGTGCTAGAGGGGACGGAATCAATGAGCAGTTCTGC. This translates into CSARGDGINEQFC.

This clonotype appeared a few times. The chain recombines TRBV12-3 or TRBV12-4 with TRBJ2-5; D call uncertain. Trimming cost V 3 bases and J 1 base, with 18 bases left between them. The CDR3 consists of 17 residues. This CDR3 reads CASSFFVGASSQETQYF. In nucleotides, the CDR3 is TGTGCCAGCAGTTTCTTTGTCGGTGCCTCCTCCCAAGAGACCCAGTACTTC.

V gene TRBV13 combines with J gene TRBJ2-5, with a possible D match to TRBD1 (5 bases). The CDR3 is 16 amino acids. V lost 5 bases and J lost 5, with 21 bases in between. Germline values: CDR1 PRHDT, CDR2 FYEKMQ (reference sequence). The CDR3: CASSVRAGKNEETQYF. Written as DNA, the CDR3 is TGTGCCAGCAGCGTACGGGCAGGGAAAAATGAGGAGACCCAGTACTTC.

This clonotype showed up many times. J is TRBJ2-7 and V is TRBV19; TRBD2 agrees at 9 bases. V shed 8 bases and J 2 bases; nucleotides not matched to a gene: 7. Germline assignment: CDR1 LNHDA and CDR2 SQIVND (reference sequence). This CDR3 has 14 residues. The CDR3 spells CASRTSGPPYEQYF. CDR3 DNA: TGTGCCAGTCGTACTAGCGGGCCTCCCTACGAGCAGTACTTC.

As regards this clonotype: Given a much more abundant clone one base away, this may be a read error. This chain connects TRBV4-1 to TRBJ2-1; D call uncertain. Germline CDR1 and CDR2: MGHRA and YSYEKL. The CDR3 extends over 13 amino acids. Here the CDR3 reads CAGSPLLYNEQFF. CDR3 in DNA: TGCGCCGGCAGCCCCCTCCTATACAATGAGCAGTTCTTC.

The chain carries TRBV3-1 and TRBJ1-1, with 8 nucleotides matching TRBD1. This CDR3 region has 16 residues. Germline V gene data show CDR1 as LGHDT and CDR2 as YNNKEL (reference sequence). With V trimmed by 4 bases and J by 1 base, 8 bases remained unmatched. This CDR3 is CASSRGQGVRNTEAFF. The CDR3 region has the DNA TGTGCCAGCAGCCGAGGACAGGGAGTCAGGAACACTGAAGCTTTCTTT.

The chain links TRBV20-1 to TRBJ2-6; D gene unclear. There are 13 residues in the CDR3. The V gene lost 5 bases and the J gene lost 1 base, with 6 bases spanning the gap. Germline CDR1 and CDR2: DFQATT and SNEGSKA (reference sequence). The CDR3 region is CSARQSGANVLTF. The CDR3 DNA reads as TGCAGTGCTCGTCAGTCTGGGGCCAACGTCCTGACTTTC.

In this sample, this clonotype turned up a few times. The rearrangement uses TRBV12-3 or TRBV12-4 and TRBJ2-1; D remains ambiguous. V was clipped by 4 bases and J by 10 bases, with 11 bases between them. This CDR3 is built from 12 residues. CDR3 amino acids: CASSYTGSEQFF. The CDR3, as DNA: TGTGCCAGCAGTTATACGGGTTCGGAGCAGTTCTTC.

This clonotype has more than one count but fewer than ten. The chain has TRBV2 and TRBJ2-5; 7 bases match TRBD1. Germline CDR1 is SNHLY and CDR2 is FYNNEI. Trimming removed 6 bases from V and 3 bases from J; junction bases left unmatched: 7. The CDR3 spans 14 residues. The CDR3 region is CASRVQTGEETQYF. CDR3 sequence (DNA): TGTGCCAGCAGGGTCCAAACAGGGGAAGAGACCCAGTACTTC. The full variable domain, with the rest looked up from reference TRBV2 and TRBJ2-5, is EPEVTQTPSHQVTQMGQEVILRCVPISNHLYFYWYRQILGQKVEFLVSFYNNEISEKSEIFDDQFSVERPDGSNFTLKIRSTKLEDSAMYFCASRVQTGEETQYFGPGTRLLVL.

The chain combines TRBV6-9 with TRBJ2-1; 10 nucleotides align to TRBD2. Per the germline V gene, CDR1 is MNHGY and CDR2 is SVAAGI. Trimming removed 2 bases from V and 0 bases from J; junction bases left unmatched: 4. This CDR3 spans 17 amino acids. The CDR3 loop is CASSYPASGSSYNEQFF. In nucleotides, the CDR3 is TGTGCCAGCAGTTATCCCGCTAGCGGGAGCTCCTACAATGAGCAGTTCTTC.

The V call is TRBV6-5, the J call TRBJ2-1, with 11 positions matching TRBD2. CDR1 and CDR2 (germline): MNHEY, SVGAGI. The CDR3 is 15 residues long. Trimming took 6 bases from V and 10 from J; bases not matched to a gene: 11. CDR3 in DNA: TGTGCCAGCAGATTAGCGGGAGGGTCCCCCTACGAGCAGTTCTTC. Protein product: CASRLAGGSPYEQFF.

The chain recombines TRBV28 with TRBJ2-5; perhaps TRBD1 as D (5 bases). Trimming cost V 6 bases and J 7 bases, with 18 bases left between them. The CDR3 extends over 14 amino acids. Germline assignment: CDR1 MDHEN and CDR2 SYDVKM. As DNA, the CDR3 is TGTGCCAGCAGGGCAGGACCAGGACAACTGACCCAGTACTTC. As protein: CASRAGPGQLTQYF. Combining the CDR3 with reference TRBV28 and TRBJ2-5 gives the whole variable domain DVKVTQSSRYLVKRTGEKVFLECVQDMDHENMFWYRQDPGLGLRLIYFSYDVKMKEKGDIPEGYSVSREKKERFSLILESASTNQTSMYLCASRAGPGQLTQYFGPGTRLLVL.